These T cell receptor beta chains were read from a single sample in a study of early T cells in non-severe SARS-CoV-2 infection. Using its own MiXCR run on the 5' RACE reads, TCRdb lists one record per CDR3 protein. The sample shows around 94,000 distinct CDR3 sequences, 13% of them seen only once. Source material: whole blood. These receptors were obtained from an adult who was a healthcare worker with PCR-confirmed SARS-CoV-2 infection or an uninfected control (not recorded which). Both conserved end residues are part of each CDR3. Each record gives: J gene, clone size, D gene, V gene, CDR3 DNA, CDR3 protein. D genes are given only for firm matches. The size of a clone is reported for some rows only, either as once, few or many, or as a class for expanded clones.

J: TRBJ2-1
size: .
D: .
V: TRBV28
DNA: TGTGCCAGCAGTTTATACTCCGGGGCAGGGCAGTTCTTC
CDR3: CASSLYSGAGQFF

J: TRBJ2-1
size: .
D: TRBD1
V: TRBV10-3
DNA: TGTGCCATCAGGAACAGGGGCAATGAGCAGTTCTTC
CDR3: CAIRNRGNEQFF

J: TRBJ2-2
size: once
D: TRBD1
V: TRBV7-9
DNA: TGTGCCAGCAGGGTCCAGGGGGACACCGGGGAGCTGTTTTTT
CDR3: CASRVQGDTGELFF

J: TRBJ1-6
size: .
D: .
V: TRBV7-2
DNA: TGTGCCAGCAGCCCAAGGGACCGACCCCTCCACTTT
CDR3: CASSPRDRPLHF

J: TRBJ2-3
size: many
D: .
V: TRBV7-2
DNA: TGTGCCAGCAGCCCGTCGGGAGGAGGGGGAGATACGCAGTATTTT
CDR3: CASSPSGGGGDTQYF

J: TRBJ1-2
size: .
D: TRBD1
V: TRBV11-2
DNA: TGTGCCAGCAGCTTAGCCCAGGGACAGGGGAACTATGGCTACACCTTC
CDR3: CASSLAQGQGNYGYTF

J: TRBJ2-1
size: many
D: .
V: TRBV3-1
DNA: TGTGCCAGCAGCCAAGCTTCCGAGCAGTTCTTC
CDR3: CASSQASEQFF

J: TRBJ2-7
size: .
D: TRBD2
V: TRBV4-1
DNA: TGCGCCAGCAGCCCCTCCCCCGGACTAGGATCCTACGAGCAGTACTTC
CDR3: CASSPSPGLGSYEQYF

J: TRBJ2-1
size: many
D: .
V: TRBV6-6
DNA: TGTGCCAGCGGGGAGCGGGCCTACAATGAGCAGTTCTTC
CDR3: CASGERAYNEQFF

J: TRBJ2-3
size: .
D: .
V: TRBV10-3
DNA: TGTGCCATCAGCCCTGACCTGCGGGGACACACAGATACGCAGTATTTT
CDR3: CAISPDLRGHTDTQYF

J: TRBJ2-2
size: many
D: .
V: TRBV6-5
DNA: TGTGCCAGCAGTTCCCGATTCACCGGGGAGCTGTTTTTT
CDR3: CASSSRFTGELFF

J: TRBJ2-3
size: many
D: TRBD1
V: TRBV20-1
DNA: TGCAGTGCTCAGGACAGGAGGTACACAGATACGCAGTATTTT
CDR3: CSAQDRRYTDTQYF

J: TRBJ2-7
size: .
D: TRBD1
V: TRBV28
DNA: TGTGCCAGCAGAGGGACGACAGGGCTCGAGCAGTACTTC
CDR3: CASRGTTGLEQYF

J: TRBJ2-4
size: .
D: .
V: TRBV18
DNA: TGTGCCAGCTCACCAGACGGAGCCAAAAACATTCAGTACTTC
CDR3: CASSPDGAKNIQYF

J: TRBJ2-1
size: .
D: TRBD2
V: TRBV28
DNA: TGTGCCAGCAGTTTGGAGCGGGAGTACGGTGAGCAGTTCTTC
CDR3: CASSLEREYGEQFF

J: TRBJ2-1
size: many
D: TRBD2
V: TRBV11-2
DNA: TGTGCCAGCAGGCGCGCGGGGGGCTCCTACAATGAGCAGTTCTTC
CDR3: CASRRAGGSYNEQFF

J: TRBJ2-5
size: many
D: .
V: TRBV7-8
DNA: TGTGCCAGCAGCACCAGGGCCCCCCCAGAGACCCAGTACTTC
CDR3: CASSTRAPPETQYF

J: TRBJ1-1
size: .
D: .
V: TRBV28
DNA: TGTGCCAGCAGTTTATTGGGAGTCCGGGAAGCTTTCTTT
CDR3: CASSLLGVREAFF

J: TRBJ1-1
size: few
D: .
V: TRBV5-1
DNA: TGCGCCAGCAGCTTGGATTCAAGGGGGATTCCAGGGGAAGCTTTCTTT
CDR3: CASSLDSRGIPGEAFF

J: TRBJ2-4
size: .
D: .
V: TRBV28
DNA: TGTGCCAGCACCCACATGGGGGTAGCCAAAAACATTCAGTACTTC
CDR3: CASTHMGVAKNIQYF

J: TRBJ2-7
size: many
D: TRBD1
V: TRBV28
DNA: TGTGCCAGCAGTTTAGTCGGGACAGCCCTTTACGAGCAGTACTTC
CDR3: CASSLVGTALYEQYF

J: TRBJ2-1
size: many
D: TRBD2
V: TRBV20-1
DNA: TGCAGTGCTAGGGGACTAGCGCAGTACAATGAGCAGTTCTTC
CDR3: CSARGLAQYNEQFF

J: TRBJ2-1
size: many
D: .
V: TRBV7-2
DNA: TGTGCCAGCAGCTCCCAGGGGGGTGGGTCGTTCTTC
CDR3: CASSSQGGGSFF

J: TRBJ1-6
size: few
D: .
V: TRBV6-6
DNA: TGTGCCAGCAGTTACGCCGGGCCAGGGGTGTCCTATAATTCACCCCTCCACTTT
CDR3: CASSYAGPGVSYNSPLHF

J: TRBJ2-4
size: few
D: TRBD2
V: TRBV18
DNA: TGTGCCAGCTCCCCGGGACTAGCGGATGAAAACATTCAGTACTTC
CDR3: CASSPGLADENIQYF

J: TRBJ2-7
size: many
D: TRBD2
V: TRBV6-6
DNA: TGTGCCAGCAGTCATACTAGGGGCCGAGCGGGGTACGAGCAGTACTTC
CDR3: CASSHTRGRAGYEQYF